This TCR beta chain is from a study of response to subunit inactivated influenza vaccine. Study conclusions and caveats: Each seasonal flu vaccination may recruit only limited new T cells, authors suggested.

TCRdb analysed the RT-PCR reads with MiXCR anew, one entry per CDR3 protein. The sample contains about 780,000 distinct CDR3 sequences, approximately 17% of which appear only once. With regard to this clonotype: The antigen is undetermined.

The sample here was PBMCs from blood, taken around 5 days after vaccination. The TCR was taken from a man in his fifties who received an inactivated influenza vaccine.

CDR3 in DNA: TGTGCCAGCAGCTCCAGGACCAGCAAACGTGATACGCAGTATTTT. It codes for CASSSRTSKRDTQYF. This chain joins TRBV7-2 and TRBJ2-3; D is unresolved. V was clipped by 4 bases and J by 6 bases, with 17 bases between them. CDR3 length: 15 residues. From germline, CDR1 is SGHTA and CDR2 FQGNSA.